This T cell receptor (beta chain) was observed in a study of cytomegalovirus exposure and HLA in healthy donors. Notes on the study in general: Later analysis reportedly placed an Asian-associated ancestry cluster below the roughly 670-donor mean in N-insertions. With DRB1 most and HLA-C fewest, TCR association rates differed between HLA loci in a later analysis.

The CDR3 has 15 residues. From germline, CDR1 is LNHDA and CDR2 SQIVND (reference sequence). V shed 7 bases and J 7 bases; nucleotides not matched to a gene: 7. To note about this clone: Its cognate antigen is unknown.

The PCR employed 60 Vbeta primers together with 13 Jbeta primers. Profiled with immunoSEQ multiplex PCR; TCRdb holds only in-frame clones, not every one. Of tens of thousands of clones listed, approximately 72% are singletons. The receptor was derived from a woman aged 40-49 years in good health and CMV-seropositive. The V gene is TRBV19, the J gene TRBJ1-6; TRBD1 matches 10 bases. Sequenced input: PBMCs. CDR3 DNA sequence: TGTGCCAGTACCACCGGACAGGGGGAAAATTCACCCCTCCACTTT. It translates to CASTTGQGENSPLHF.